This TCR beta chain was recorded in a study of CD8+ T cells in alopecia areata. Reverse transcribed after extraction, RNA yielded cDNA as the sequencing template. This table comes from immunoSEQ multiplex PCR, and its TCRdb copy is limited to in-frame clones, with some not included. The repertoire consists of 90,000 to 130,000 clones, with under 60% occurring once and the leading ten covering over 20%. This clone came up a few times. Mismatch with germline at one junction end may stem from a read error. PBMCs provided sorted CD4+ and CD8+ T cells. CDR1 SNHLY and CDR2 FYNNEI come from the germline V gene. The CDR3 sequence is 11 residues long.

The source is a human donor with alopecia areata. Sequenced: NKG2D-low CD8+ T cells sorted from blood. The chain has TRBV2 and TRBJ2-7; TRBD1 agrees at 8 bases. This CDR3 is CASSWDRTVGF. CDR3 sequence (DNA): TGTGCCAGCAGTTGGGACAGGACGGTAGGCTTC.